This TCR beta chain was sequenced for a study of blood T cell repertoires in COVID-19. The table came from immunoSEQ multiplex PCR; TCRdb's copy has only in-frame clones and leaves some out. The sample gives 100,000 to 110,000 clones, 80% of which show up once; about 12% is in the top ten. The germline V gene encodes CDR1 LGHNT and CDR2 FRNRAP. The germline V and J ends were trimmed by 4 bases and 7 bases, with 14 bases remaining between them. This CDR3 comprises 14 residues. The chain links TRBV12-5 to TRBJ1-5, with TRBD1 as a possible D gene (5 bases). The sequence was collected from a woman aged 65 to 85 with acute or convalescent COVID-19. Sequencing input: peripheral blood. Written as DNA, the CDR3 is TGTGCTAGTGGTTCCTCCCCGACAGAGCAGCCCCAGCATTTT. This gives the protein CASGSSPTEQPQHF.